Listed below are T cell receptor beta chains from one sample, sequenced in a study of CD8 T cells in Susac syndrome. Each CDR3 protein is one row after TCRdb ran MiXCR on the immunoSEQ multiplex PCR reads. The table records some 450,000 distinct CDR3 sequences, 75% to 90% of them present only once. Sequencing was done on a sample of CD8+ T cells from PBMCs. Receptor source: a human donor with multiple sclerosis. The CDR3 runs from the conserved cysteine through the conserved F or W. The order of the fields is J gene, D gene, V gene, clone size, CDR3 DNA, CDR3 protein. The D gene is left open where the match is weak. Not all rows give a size; the values are once, few, many and, for expanded clones, a class.

TRBJ1-5 | . | TRBV24-1 | . | TGTGCCACCAGTGCTGGGGGTAGGCAGCCCCAGCATTTT | CATSAGGRQPQHF
TRBJ1-1 | . | TRBV7-9 | . | TGTGCCAGCAGCGGGACCACCACACTGGACAGCATTTTTGGTGAAGCTTTCTTT | CASSGTTTLDSIFGEAFF
TRBJ1-1 | . | TRBV6-6 | once | TGTGCCAGCAGTCCATGGGACATACTGAACACTGAAGCTTTCTTT | CASSPWDILNTEAFF
TRBJ1-1 | . | TRBV4-1 | . | TGCGCCAGCAGCCAAGATCCGGTCTGGAGCACTGAAGCTTTCTTT | CASSQDPVWSTEAFF
TRBJ1-4 | . | TRBV7-9 | . | . | CASSYFFRGLRKNCFF
TRBJ2-5 | . | TRBV4-1 | . | TGCGCCAGCAGCCAAGGAACAGCAAACCAAGAGACCCAGTACTTC | CASSQGTANQETQYF
TRBJ1-2 | . | TRBV7-9 | . | TGTGCCAGCAGCCCACCTACAGGGTTGCGCTATGGCTACACCTTC | CASSPPTGLRYGYTF
TRBJ2-3 | . | TRBV27 | . | TGTGCCAGCAGTTTGGTCGTGGGGGGGCCTGCAGATACGCAGTATTTT | CASSLVVGGPADTQYF
TRBJ2-1 | TRBD2 | TRBV29-1 | . | TGCAGCGTGGCCTACAGCGGGAGACCGGATGAGCAGTTCTTC | CSVAYSGRPDEQFF
TRBJ1-4 | . | TRBV5-4 | . | TGTGCCAGCAGCTTGGAAACTAATGAAAAACTGTTTTTT | CASSLETNEKLFF
TRBJ2-5 | TRBD2 | TRBV3-1 | . | TGTGCCAGCAGCCAAGTTGCGGGGGGCCCACTAGGAGAGACCCAGTACTTC | CASSQVAGGPLGETQYF
TRBJ1-1 | TRBD1 | TRBV4-1 | . | TGCGCCAGCAGCCAGGAGGACAGGAACCTGAACACTGAAGCTTTCTTT | CASSQEDRNLNTEAFF
TRBJ2-7 | TRBD2 | TRBV20-1 | . | TGCAGTGCTAGAGATCGTCAGAGGGAGGGCCACGAGCAGTACTTC | CSARDRQREGHEQYF
TRBJ1-3 | TRBD1 | TRBV11-2 | few | TGTGCCAGCAGCCCCTGGACAGGCGAGGACTCTGGAAACACCATATATTTT | CASSPWTGEDSGNTIYF
TRBJ2-7 | . | TRBV27 | few | TGTGCCAGCAGTCCTATCAGGGAACCCCTCTACGAGCAGTACTTC | CASSPIREPLYEQYF
TRBJ2-1 | TRBD2 | TRBV27 | . | TGTGCCAGCAGTTTATATGGGGGAGGGTCCTACAATGAGCAGTTCTTC | CASSLYGGGSYNEQFF
TRBJ1-5 | . | TRBV6-5 | few | TGTGCCAGCAGTTACCTGGGGGGAGATAGCAATCAGCCCCAGCATTTT | CASSYLGGDSNQPQHF
TRBJ2-7 | . | TRBV6-5 | . | TGTGCCAGCAGTTACTCCAGCGGCTCCTACGAGCAGTACTTC | CASSYSSGSYEQYF
TRBJ2-1 | TRBD2 | TRBV7-6 | . | TGTGCCAGCAGCCGGTCTAGCGGGGGGGAGGATGAGCAGTTCTTC | CASSRSSGGEDEQFF
TRBJ1-5 | . | TRBV3-1 | . | TGTGCCAGCAGCCAAAGTCATAAGGGAGAAGGGAATCAGCCCCAGCATTTT | CASSQSHKGEGNQPQHF
TRBJ2-1 | . | TRBV30 | . | TGTGCCTGGAGTTACGGGGACAATGAGCAGTTCTTC | CAWSYGDNEQFF
TRBJ2-2 | . | TRBV6-1 | . | TGTGCCAGCGTTTCTGTACAGCCGAACACCGGGGAGCTGTTTTTT | CASVSVQPNTGELFF
TRBJ1-2 | TRBD1 | TRBV20-1 | . | TGCAGTGCTAGAGAGGTGCCCACCGGGACAGGGGGTACTAACTATGGCTACACCTTC | CSAREVPTGTGGTNYGYTF
TRBJ1-2 | . | TRBV3-1 | once | TGTGCCAGCAGCCTCGGAGAGACCCTCCCTGGCTACACCTTC | CASSLGETLPGYTF
TRBJ2-7 | . | TRBV29-1 | . | TGCAGCGTTGTTGTGGGGGGCACCTACGAGCAGTACTTC | CSVVVGGTYEQYF
TRBJ2-7 | . | TRBV6-1 | . | TGTGCCAGCAGCTCAATTAGCCTGACTCGGGGGCGAGCCTACGAGCAGTACTTC | CASSSISLTRGRAYEQYF
TRBJ1-3 | TRBD1 | TRBV3-1 | . | TGTGCCAGCAGCCAAGATTCAGGACAGGGATTAAGGAACACCATATATTTT | CASSQDSGQGLRNTIYF
TRBJ2-1 | TRBD1 | TRBV7-6 | . | TGTGCCAGCAGCTTAGCCGAGGACAGGGGTATAGATGAGCAGTTCTTC | CASSLAEDRGIDEQFF
TRBJ2-7 | TRBD2 | TRBV7-9 | . | TGTGCCGTGGGAGGGAATTACTACGAGCAGTACTTC | CAVGGNYYEQYF
TRBJ1-1 | . | TRBV21-1 | . | TGTGCCAGCAGCAAAGAGAGAGGGGCGCGTGTAGTTTTCTTT | CASSKERGARVVFF
TRBJ2-5 | TRBD2 | TRBV6-1 | . | TGTGCCAGCAGAGGGGAGGGAGCACAAGAGACCCAGTACTTC | CASRGEGAQETQYF
TRBJ2-5 | . | TRBV4-2 | . | TGTGCCAGCAGCCAAGATATGACAGAAGAGACCCAGTACTTC | CASSQDMTEETQYF
TRBJ2-1 | . | TRBV5-6 | . | TGTGCCAGCAGCTTGGGACAGTTCTACAATGAGCAGTTCTTC | CASSLGQFYNEQFF
TRBJ2-2 | TRBD2 | TRBV5-4 | . | TGTGCCAGCAGCGTAGCGGGAGGGTACATCGGGGAGCTGTTTTTT | CASSVAGGYIGELFF